Listed below are T cell receptor beta chains from one sample, sequenced in a study of blood T cells in healthy people across ages. TCRdb analysed the 5' RACE reads with MiXCR anew, one entry per CDR3 protein. The sample consists of some 780,000 distinct CDR3 sequences, roughly 50% of them appearing once. The sample comprised blood. The receptors here all came from a middle-aged man in good health. Each CDR3 is given with its conserved first and last residue. Fields, in order: clone size, CDR3 length, D gene, V gene, J gene, CDR3 DNA, CDR3 protein. A D gene is named only where the DNA matches it firmly. Size values are once, few and many counts, or a class for expanded clones, and some rows have none.

.,15,.,TRBV5-1,TRBJ2-1,TGCGCCAGCAGCTTGTCAGGGGTGGTTTACAATGAGCAGTTCTTC,CASSLSGVVYNEQFF
.,17,TRBD2,TRBV12-5,TRBJ2-5,TGTGCTAGTGGTACTTACCTCAAAGCGGGGAACCAAGAGACCCAGTACTTC,CASGTYLKAGNQETQYF
.,15,TRBD1,TRBV5-1,TRBJ1-1,TGCGCCAGCAGCAGATCCGGGACAGAGAACACTGAAGCTTTCTTT,CASSRSGTENTEAFF
.,17,.,TRBV3-1,TRBJ2-5,TGTGCCAGCAGCCAACAGAAGCAGGGGATCGTTGTGGAGACCCAGTACTTC,CASSQQKQGIVVETQYF
few,14,.,TRBV29-1,TRBJ2-7,TGCAGCGCGATCGGCAGCTTTCCTTCCTACGAGCAGTACTTC,CSAIGSFPSYEQYF
.,14,.,TRBV5-4,TRBJ2-1,TGTGCCAGCAGCTTGCTGGGCAGGGTCAATGAGCAGTTCTTC,CASSLLGRVNEQFF
.,13,.,TRBV2,TRBJ2-7,TGTGCCAGCAGGGAGGGTTGGTCCTACGAGCAGTACTTC,CASREGWSYEQYF
few,13,.,TRBV27,TRBJ1-1,TGTGCCAGCAGTTTAAGCCCAGCCACTGAAGCTTTCTTT,CASSLSPATEAFF
.,17,.,TRBV20-1,TRBJ1-1,TGCAGTGCTAGAGATCGTGGAGGGGCCCGCCTGAACACTGAAGCTTTCTTT,CSARDRGGARLNTEAFF
.,14,.,TRBV6-5,TRBJ2-5,TGTGCCACCTCCCCTGAGGGGCTCCAAGAGACCCAGTACTTC,CATSPEGLQETQYF
.,13,.,TRBV6-5,TRBJ2-1,TGTGCCAGCAGCAATCGGCCCTACAATGAGCAGTTCTTC,CASSNRPYNEQFF
.,15,.,TRBV2,TRBJ2-6,TGTGCCAGCGTTAGATACCCCTCTGGGACCAACGTCCTGACTTTC,CASVRYPSGTNVLTF
.,18,.,TRBV6-5,TRBJ1-5,TGTGCCAGCAGTTACTCGACCAGTAGGGCGAGTGGCAATCAGCCCCAGCATTTT,CASSYSTSRASGNQPQHF
.,17,.,TRBV24-1,TRBJ2-1,TGTGCCACCAGTGATCCATCGGACTCCACCCGGGGCAATGAGCAGTTCTTC,CATSDPSDSTRGNEQFF
few,18,.,TRBV4-3,TRBJ1-4,TGCGCCAGCAGCCAAGATTTTCGAGGGTGGGGGAGAGATGAAAAACTGTTTTTT,CASSQDFRGWGRDEKLFF
.,13,.,TRBV7-2,TRBJ2-7,TGTGCCAGCAGCCCCGTCGGACGTTACGAGCAGTACTTC,CASSPVGRYEQYF
few,16,.,TRBV5-1,TRBJ2-3,TGCGCCAGCAGCCCTGAGGGCAGGACTAGCACAGATACGCAGTATTTT,CASSPEGRTSTDTQYF
many,15,.,TRBV11-3,TRBJ2-7,TGTGCCAGCAGCTTAGATGGCGGACGACAAGACGAGCAGTACTTC,CASSLDGGRQDEQYF
.,16,TRBD2,TRBV7-9,TRBJ2-3,TGTGCCAGCAGCTTCTCTGGGACTAGCGGTTCAGATACGCAGTATTTT,CASSFSGTSGSDTQYF
.,12,.,TRBV29-1,TRBJ1-2,TGCAGCGGGGGAGGGAACACAGATGGCTACACCTTC,CSGGGNTDGYTF
.,16,.,TRBV20-1,TRBJ2-5,TGCAGTGCTAGAGACCACCACGGGCCCCGGAAAGAGACCCAGTACTTC,CSARDHHGPRKETQYF
.,14,.,TRBV10-3,TRBJ2-7,TGTGCCGTGTCGACGATGAGCTCCTACAATGAGCAGTACTTC,CAVSTMSSYNEQYF
.,14,TRBD2,TRBV28,TRBJ2-7,TGTGCCAGCAGTTTATACGGGAGGATCTACGAGCAGTACTTC,CASSLYGRIYEQYF
.,16,.,TRBV7-2,TRBJ2-3,TGTGCCAGCAGCTTAGGGCAGACGGTTAGTGGGGATACGCAGTATTTT,CASSLGQTVSGDTQYF
few,13,.,TRBV9,TRBJ2-1,TGTGCCAGCACGGGGATCGGGTACAATGAGCAGTTCTTC,CASTGIGYNEQFF
.,14,.,TRBV24-1,TRBJ2-1,TGTGCCACCAGTGGGGCAGGGGGGTGGGATGAGCAGTTCTTC,CATSGAGGWDEQFF
few,13,.,TRBV15,TRBJ2-1,TGTGCCACCAGCAGAGATCAGGGTTCTGAGCAGTTCTTC,CATSRDQGSEQFF
.,14,.,TRBV5-1,TRBJ1-2,TGCGCCAGCAACTTGGGAGGGACAACCTATGGCTACACCTTC,CASNLGGTTYGYTF
few,13,.,TRBV7-8,TRBJ2-5,TGTGCCAGCCGGATGGCAGGGCAAGAGACCCAGTACTTC,CASRMAGQETQYF
.,15,TRBD1,TRBV7-2,TRBJ2-7,TGTGCCAGCAGCCCGACTGGACAGGCGAATTACGAGCAGTACTTC,CASSPTGQANYEQYF
.,21,.,TRBV7-7,TRBJ1-2,TGTGCCAGCAGCTCGCATTTACCGACCGGGACGGACGACAATTCTAACTATGGCTACACCTTC,CASSSHLPTGTDDNSNYGYTF
many,15,.,TRBV5-1,TRBJ2-5,TGCGCCAGCAGCGTCACAGGGACGTACCAAGAGACCCAGTACTTC,CASSVTGTYQETQYF
.,15,TRBD1,TRBV28,TRBJ2-3,TGTGCCAGCAGTCCAGGACAGGGGGCAGGGGATACGCAGTATTTT,CASSPGQGAGDTQYF
many,16,TRBD2,TRBV4-3,TRBJ2-3,TGCGCCAGCAGCCAAGACTGGCGGGAGAGTACAGATACGCAGTATTTT,CASSQDWRESTDTQYF
once,14,.,TRBV5-1,TRBJ2-5,TGCGCCAGCAGCTTTACAGGGTACGGAGAGACCCAGTACTTC,CASSFTGYGETQYF
.,14,TRBD1,TRBV28,TRBJ2-3,TGTGCCAGCGTGGGGCAGGGGGCCCCAGATACGCAGTATTTT,CASVGQGAPDTQYF
.,16,TRBD1,TRBV5-1,TRBJ2-1,TGCGCCAGCAGCCCAACCGGGACAGGGGGGAAAGTAGAGCAGTTCTTC,CASSPTGTGGKVEQFF
.,11,.,TRBV20-1,TRBJ2-7,TGCAGTGCTTTGGACGCCCACGAGCAGTACTTC,CSALDAHEQYF
.,16,.,TRBV27,TRBJ1-4,TGTGCCAGCAGTACCCGCACGGGGGAGGACAATGAAAAACTGTTTTTT,CASSTRTGEDNEKLFF
.,14,.,TRBV4-2,TRBJ1-2,TGTGCCAGCAGCCAAGACCGGTCGGACTATGGCTACACCTTC,CASSQDRSDYGYTF
.,15,.,TRBV5-5,TRBJ1-5,TGTGCCAGCAGCGCCACAGGGTTAAGCAATCAGCCCCAGCATTTT,CASSATGLSNQPQHF
.,18,TRBD2,TRBV20-1,TRBJ2-1,TGCAGTGTCCCTCGGGGGACTAGCGGGAAGAACAGTTACAATGAGCAGTTCTTC,CSVPRGTSGKNSYNEQFF
.,16,.,TRBV7-9,TRBJ2-4,TGTGCCAGCAGCAGCACACCAGGGCTAGCCAAAAACATTCAGTACTTC,CASSSTPGLAKNIQYF
.,16,.,TRBV19,TRBJ2-5,TGTGCCAGTAGTATGAGGACAGTCGGGGCGTGGGAGACCCAGTACTTC,CASSMRTVGAWETQYF
.,15,.,TRBV9,TRBJ2-6,TGTGCCTCCGGACCCTGGAACTCTGGGGCCAACGTCCTGACTTTC,CASGPWNSGANVLTF
.,12,.,TRBV20-1,TRBJ1-2,TGCAGTGCTAACCCTCCCGGCCATGGCTACACCTTC,CSANPPGHGYTF
.,14,.,TRBV15,TRBJ2-2,TGTGCCACCAGCACCAGGGTGAACACCGGGGAGCTGTTTTTT,CATSTRVNTGELFF
.,14,TRBD1,TRBV6-1,TRBJ1-6,TGTGCCAGCACCTGGGACAGGGTAAATTCACCCCTCCACTTT,CASTWDRVNSPLHF
.,14,.,TRBV3-1,TRBJ2-5,TGTGCCAGCAGCCAAGTCGGGGCGGTAGAGACCCAGTACTTC,CASSQVGAVETQYF
.,15,.,TRBV20-1,TRBJ1-6,TGCAGTGCTAGAGTAGCCCCCGACCCTCTGTCACCCCTCCACTTT,CSARVAPDPLSPLHF
.,16,TRBD1,TRBV27,TRBJ1-5,TGTGCCAGCAGTTTATTCAACAGGGGGGACAATCAGCCCCAGCATTTT,CASSLFNRGDNQPQHF
.,14,TRBD2,TRBV7-3,TRBJ2-3,TGTGCCAGCAGCTTAAAGGCGGGAGTTAATACGCAGTATTTT,CASSLKAGVNTQYF
.,12,.,TRBV3-1,TRBJ2-7,TGTGCCAGCGGAGGACCGGGTTACGAGCAGTACTTC,CASGGPGYEQYF
few,16,.,TRBV12-3/TRBV12-4,TRBJ2-5,TGTGCCAGCAGTTTAGCCCCTAGGACTACCTTAGAGACCCAGTACTTC,CASSLAPRTTLETQYF
few,13,.,TRBV30,TRBJ1-4,TGTGCCTGGAGGGACCCCTACAATGAAAAACTGTTTTTT,CAWRDPYNEKLFF